The sequence of this T cell receptor beta chain was determined in a study of a mutant IDH1 vaccine in newly diagnosed glioma. The wider study: Treated patients had a mean age of about 40 years and a roughly 62% male, 37.5% female split.

The CDR3 loop spans 13 amino acids. Germline CDR1 SGHDN, CDR2 FVKESK. The ends were cut back, 5 bases at V and 4 bases at J, with 11 bases in the middle. For this clone: Its antigen is unidentified.

Time point: week 23, last vaccination. Doses consisted of 300 ug of mutant IDH1 20-mer peptide each, paired with topical imiquimod. Libraries were prepared by immunoSEQ multiplex PCR; TCRdb keeps only in-frame clonotypes and omits some of them. The table records roughly 30,000 clones, approximately 87% of them present only once. The specimen was PBMCs, collected from a glioma patient whose treatment included an IDH1 peptide vaccine. The chain links TRBV14 to TRBJ1-1, with D uncertain. The receptor was isolated from a man aged 40-55 years with glioma. The CDR3 here is CASSVPEVTEAFF. Written as DNA, the CDR3 is TGTGCCAGCAGCGTACCGGAGGTCACTGAAGCTTTCTTT.